This TCR beta chain derives from a study of blood T cell repertoires in COVID-19. Overall study context: The samples span acute and convalescent COVID-19 from the United States, Italy and Spain.

Study processing details: How many nucleated cells were present was estimated from reference gene primer amplification. Some clones are missing from TCRdb's copy, which holds only in-frame ones; the method was immunoSEQ multiplex PCR. The DNA gave D and trimming, while V, J and clone size come from that table. The data show approximately 190,000 clones, around 83% seen once. Germline trimming cut 4 bases from V and 7 bases from J; bases unmatched to any gene: 13. The V gene's germline CDR1 is SGHRS and CDR2 YFSETQ. There are 15 residues in the CDR3. The V and J genes are TRBV5-1 and TRBJ1-1; TRBD1 agrees at 7 bases. The TCR sequence derives from a woman aged 35 to 49 with acute or convalescent COVID-19. The sample was peripheral blood. The CDR3, as DNA: TGCGCCAGCAGCGGAACTTCAACAGGGGATGGTGAAGCTTTCTTT. It yields the protein CASSGTSTGDGEAFF.